This T cell receptor (beta chain) was sequenced during a study of T cell responses to AZD1222 COVID-19 vaccine. Profiled with immunoSEQ multiplex PCR; TCRdb holds only in-frame clones, not every one. The data contain 150,000 to 200,000 clones, roughly 92% of them singletons. V was pared by 7 bases and J by 6 bases, with 9 bases of the junction left unmatched. This CDR3 comprises 14 residues. Germline CDR1 and CDR2: LNHDA and SQIVND (reference sequence). The TCR comes from an adult in good health. The chain combines TRBV19 with TRBJ1-3; TRBD1 aligns across 7 bases. The material sequenced was peripheral blood, taken on day 0 of AZD1222 vaccination. The CDR3 DNA sequence: TGTGCCAGTATCCAGACAGGGAGGAAAAACACCATATATTTT. Its protein is CASIQTGRKNTIYF.